This TCR beta chain was found in a study of cytotoxic CD8 clonotypes in ibrutinib-treated CLL. Whole-study context: Overall, about 25 responses were partial and 2 complete; following median 68 months, roughly 15 patients stayed remitted and approximately 12 progressed.

Germline assignment: CDR1 SNHLY and CDR2 FYNNEI. V dropped 6 bases and J dropped 0 bases, with 12 bases sitting between them. CDR3 length: 15 amino acids. Repertoires were generated with immunoSEQ multiplex PCR, while TCRdb's copy carries only in-frame clones and drops some. The sample has about 29,000 clones, more than 75% seen once. V is TRBV2 and J is TRBJ1-5; a possible D gene is TRBD1 (5 bases). The source of this sequence is a human donor with chronic lymphocytic leukemia. Sequences were derived from PBMCs, sampled after 36 months of ibrutinib treatment. The CDR3 sequence is CASRGPILSNQPQHF. Here the CDR3 DNA reads TGTGCCAGCAGGGGACCGATTCTTAGCAATCAGCCCCAGCATTTT.